A single sample gave rise to the 24 T cell receptor beta chains below, sequenced in a study of shared clonotypes between healthy human individuals. TCRdb's copy holds only in-frame clones and misses some; the assay was immunoSEQ multiplex PCR. Altogether approximately 500,000 clones are present, 65% to 85% being singletons, with the ten largest covering about 13%. The sequencing sample was made of PBMCs. The source is a woman between 40 and 55 years old in good health. Some clones in this sample may be carry-over from other donors' samples.

With regard to this clone: A far larger clone is off by one base, so a read error is likely. The V and J genes are TRBV5-6 and TRBJ1-1; D gene ambiguous. V lost 1 base to trimming and J lost 5 bases, with 9 bases between them. The CDR3 runs to 13 residues. Germline loops: CDR1 SGHDT, CDR2 YYEEEE. The CDR3 reads CASSLKRVTEAFF. The CDR3 coding sequence is TGTGCCAGCAGCTTGAAGAGGGTAACTGAAGCTTTCTTT.

The J gene is TRBJ1-1, the V gene TRBV5-4; perhaps TRBD1 as D (6 bases). This CDR3 is 13 amino acids long. The V end lost 6 bases, the J end lost 4 bases, and 13 bases lay between the germline ends. Germline assignment: CDR1 SGHNT and CDR2 YYREEE (reference sequence). The CDR3 region is CASTLEGGTEAFF. In DNA form, the CDR3 reads TGTGCCAGCACCCTCGAGGGGGGCACTGAAGCTTTCTTT.

This clone was seen a handful of times. V usage is TRBV30 and J usage is TRBJ2-2, with unresolved D. The CDR3 contains 13 residues. The V end lost 2 bases, the J end lost 3 bases, and 7 bases lay between the germline ends. CDR1 and CDR2 from the germline V gene are GTSNPN and SVGIG (reference sequence). The DNA for the CDR3 is TGTGCCTGGAGTCCAAGTTACACCGGGGAGCTGTTTTTT. Encoded protein: CAWSPSYTGELFF.

Regarding this clone: This probably arose from a read error, given a far larger clone one base away. The V gene is TRBV11-2, the J gene TRBJ1-2; no clear D. This CDR3 comprises 14 residues. The germline V gene has CDR1 SGHAT and CDR2 FQNNGV. The CDR3 nucleotides read TGTGCCAGCAGTATGGAGTACAATAGTTATGGCTACGCCTTC. Amino acid sequence: CASSMEYNSYGYAF.

The chain recombines TRBV29-1 with TRBJ1-1; D ambiguous. The germline V gene has CDR1 SQVTM and CDR2 ANQGSEA. This CDR3 spans 13 amino acids. V was clipped by 3 bases and J by 0 bases, with 8 bases between them. CDR3 amino acids: CSVDRQMNTEAFF. In nucleotides, the CDR3 is TGCAGCGTTGACAGACAAATGAACACTGAAGCTTTCTTT. Drawing the rest from reference TRBV29-1 and TRBJ1-1, the complete variable domain is SAVISQKPSRDICQRGTSLTIQCQVDSQVTMMFWYRQQPGQSLTLIATANQGSEATYESGFVIDKFPISRPNLTFSTLTVSNMSPEDSSIYLCSVDRQMNTEAFFGQGTRLTVV.

This clone has just one count. This chain connects TRBV30 to TRBJ2-1; 9 nucleotides align to TRBD1. Germline CDR1 GTSNPN, CDR2 SVGIG (reference sequence). Trimming took 3 bases from V and 0 from J; bases not matched to a gene: 6. The CDR3 has 16 residues. The CDR3 spells CAWRARQGGSYNEQFF. The CDR3 DNA reads TGTGCCTGGAGGGCTCGACAGGGGGGCTCCTACAATGAGCAGTTCTTC.

This clone was recorded once. This chain joins TRBV4-1 and TRBJ2-7; 8 nucleotides match TRBD1. The CDR3 length is 15 residues. V was clipped by 0 bases and J by 5 bases; unmatched bases: 6. Germline V gene data show CDR1 as MGHRA and CDR2 as YSYEKL. In nucleotides, the CDR3 is TGCGCCAGCAGCCAAGATCCGGGACAGGTAGACGAGCAGTACTTC. Its translation is CASSQDPGQVDEQYF.

This rearrangement joins TRBV28 to TRBJ1-1; no reliable D call. Germline V gene lookup returns CDR1 MDHEN and CDR2 SYDVKM. V was pared by 10 bases and J by 5 bases, with 17 bases between. The CDR3 runs to 13 residues. The DNA for the CDR3 is TGTGCCATCAGAGGCCGAACCTGGACTGAAGCTTTCTTT. Encoded protein: CAIRGRTWTEAFF.

This clone was counted ten times or more. Other DNA sequences in the same sample also yield this CDR3. This sequence joins TRBV6-1 and TRBJ2-5; D uncertain. The CDR3 spans 11 residues. Between the trimmed V and J ends, which lost 1 base and 14 bases, there was a span of 11 bases. Germline V gene sequence: CDR1 MNHNS, CDR2 SASEGT. This CDR3 is CASSEGTTKYF. CDR3 sequence (DNA): TGTGCCAGCAGTGAAGGCACTACCAAATACTTC.

About this clone: It differs at one base from a far larger clone, so likely a read error. The chain joins TRBV6-6 to TRBJ1-1, with TRBD1 as a possible D gene (6 bases). In germline, CDR1 is MNHNY, CDR2 SVGAGI (reference sequence). V was trimmed by 0 bases and J by 1 base, leaving 12 bases between them. The CDR3 spans 16 residues. This CDR3 reads CASSYSRTEKNTEAFF. The DNA of the CDR3 is TGTGCCAGCAGTTACTCTCGGACAGAAAAGAACACTGAAGCTTTCTTT.

Turning to this clone: A far bigger clonotype differs at one base, so this is likely a read error. The J gene is TRBJ2-5, the V gene TRBV7-2; 7 bases are a match to TRBD1. The end of the DNA fits TRBJ2-7 better, so the J call may be wrong. The CDR3 runs to 14 residues. Germline V gene sequence: CDR1 SGHTA, CDR2 FQGNSA. The CDR3 loop reads CASRKAGTDYEQYF. The CDR3 bases are TGTGCCAGCAGAAAGGCCGGGACAGACTACGAGCAGTACTTC.

The CDR3 is CASSKGLDEKLFF. As DNA, the CDR3 is TGTGCCAGTAGTAAGGGTTTGGATGAAAAACTGTTTTTT. The rearrangement links TRBV19 to TRBJ1-4; no reliable D call. This CDR3 has 13 residues. V dropped 4 bases and J dropped 6 bases, with 9 bases sitting between them. From germline, CDR1 is LNHDA and CDR2 SQIVND (reference sequence). The whole variable domain, filled in from reference TRBV19 and TRBJ1-4, reads DGGITQSPKYLFRKEGQNVTLSCEQNLNHDAMYWYRQDPGQGLRLIYYSQIVNDFQKGDIAEGYSVSREKKESFPLTVTSAQKNPTAFYLCASSKGLDEKLFFGSGTQLSVL.

This clone was detected only a few times. The gene calls are TRBV18 and TRBJ2-7; D remains ambiguous. CDR3 length equals 14 residues. The germline V gene has CDR1 KGHSH and CDR2 LQKENI. Trimming stripped 2 bases from V and 2 bases from J, with 10 bases between. For the CDR3, the DNA is TGTGCCAGCTCACCAATTTCAAACCCCTACGAGCAGTACTTC. It specifies CASSPISNPYEQYF.

As concerns this clone: This probably arose from a read error, given a far larger clone one base away. The CDR3 DNA sequence: TGTGCCAGCAGCTCTAGGTTCACCGGGCCCGGGACTGAAGCTTTCTTT. Protein product: CASSSRFTGPGTEAFF. The rearrangement links TRBV7-9 to TRBJ1-1; no clear D gene. The CDR3 totals 16 residues. Germline assignment: CDR1 SEHNR and CDR2 FQNEAQ (reference sequence). V lost 4 bases and J lost 5, with 20 bases in between.

The chain has TRBV4-2 and TRBJ1-1; TRBD1 is a possible D gene (5 bases). There are 16 residues in the CDR3. Trimming took off 5 bases at V and 1 base at J, with 17 bases between the two ends. Germline CDR1 is LGHNA and CDR2 is YNFKEQ. Here the CDR3 DNA reads TGTGCCAGCAGCTTGGATCCGGGGGACCAGAACACTGAAGCTTTCTTT. Its protein product is CASSLDPGDQNTEAFF.

This clone was observed a single time. The chain links TRBV30 to TRBJ1-1; possibly TRBD1 for D (5 bases). CDR1 is GTSNPN and CDR2 is SVGIG in the germline V gene (reference sequence). The V gene lost 3 bases and the J gene lost 10 bases, with 18 bases spanning the gap. CDR3 size: 13 residues. CDR3 residues: CAWRPDGGGGAFF. CDR3 DNA sequence: TGTGCCTGGAGACCGGACGGTGGGGGGGGAGCTTTCTTT.

This rearrangement joins TRBV27 to TRBJ1-1, with TRBD1 matching over 8 bases. This CDR3 region has 15 residues. Germline V gene sequence: CDR1 MNHEY, CDR2 SMNVEV (reference sequence). J was trimmed by 4 bases and V by 7 bases; bases with no gene match: 11. The CDR3 loop is CASTSTGGPSTEAFF. Written as DNA, the CDR3 is TGTGCCAGCACCTCCACAGGGGGGCCTTCCACTGAAGCTTTCTTT.

The V gene is TRBV4-1, the J gene TRBJ2-1, with 8 bases lining up with TRBD2. This CDR3 has 14 residues. The ends lost 4 bases at V and 7 bases at J; junction bases unmatched: 6. The germline V gene encodes CDR1 MGHRA and CDR2 YSYEKL. CDR3 nucleotides: TGCGCCAGCAGCCTTTCGGGAGGGCAAAATGAGCAGTTCTTC. The encoded protein is CASSLSGGQNEQFF.

The rearrangement links TRBV5-1 to TRBJ2-5; D gene uncertain. This CDR3 is built from 12 residues. Trimming removed 5 bases at V and 5 bases at J, with 10 bases between. Germline V gene data show CDR1 as SGHRS and CDR2 as YFSETQ. The CDR3 nucleotides read TGCGCCAGCAGAATTATCGGGGAGACCCAGTACTTC. Translated, it gives CASRIIGETQYF.

Notes on this clone: Given a far larger clone just one base away, this is likely a sequencing read error. V gene TRBV6-1 combines with J gene TRBJ2-7; 9 bases map to TRBD1. CDR1 is MNHNS, CDR2 SASEGT, per germline. The CDR3 spans 15 residues. Here the CDR3 reads CASSFEGQGSCEQYF. CDR3 in DNA: TGTGCCAGCAGTTTTGAGGGACAGGGATCCTGCGAGCAGTACTTC.

The chain employs TRBV7-2 and TRBJ2-5; TRBD2 is a possible D gene (5 bases). Germline lookup yields CDR1 SGHTA and CDR2 FQGNSA. This CDR3 spans 14 amino acids. V was trimmed by 3 bases and J by 10 bases, leaving 18 bases between them. This CDR3 reads CASSFRDRPSGQYF. As DNA, the CDR3 is TGTGCCAGCAGCTTCCGGGATCGGCCGTCGGGCCAGTACTTC.

The V call is TRBV7-8, the J call TRBJ2-2, with D perhaps assigned TRBD1 or TRBD2 (5 bases each). There are 17 residues in the CDR3. Germline CDR1 and CDR2: SGHVS and FQNEAQ. Trimming took off 1 base at V and 7 bases at J, with 19 bases between the two ends. The CDR3 DNA reads as TGTGCCAGCAGCTTAGGGACTTCGATGGGGGTCAGCGGGGAGCTGTTTTTT. This gives the protein CASSLGTSMGVSGELFF.

The table lists this clone with a count of one. This sequence joins TRBV18 and TRBJ2-7, with no clear D. The CDR3 length is 13 residues. Germline V gene sequence: CDR1 KGHSH, CDR2 LQKENI. Deletions cut 6 bases from V and 7 bases from J, with 16 bases between. The CDR3 loop is CASSPIGAREQYF. CDR3 bases: TGTGCCAGCTCCCCGATCGGCGCGAGGGAGCAGTACTTC.

Concerning this clone itself: This is likely an artifact of a read error, given a far larger clone one base away. Other DNA sequences in the sample encode the same CDR3. This chain joins TRBV7-2 and TRBJ1-4; D remains unclear. Germline assignment: CDR1 SGHTA and CDR2 FQGNSA. Trimming took 3 bases from V and 0 from J, leaving 11 bases between them. The CDR3 loop spans 16 amino acids. CDR3 sequence: CASSFAAAATNEKLFF. DNA of the CDR3: TGTGCCAGCAGCTTTGCTGCTGCCGCAACTAATGAAAAACTGTTTTTT.